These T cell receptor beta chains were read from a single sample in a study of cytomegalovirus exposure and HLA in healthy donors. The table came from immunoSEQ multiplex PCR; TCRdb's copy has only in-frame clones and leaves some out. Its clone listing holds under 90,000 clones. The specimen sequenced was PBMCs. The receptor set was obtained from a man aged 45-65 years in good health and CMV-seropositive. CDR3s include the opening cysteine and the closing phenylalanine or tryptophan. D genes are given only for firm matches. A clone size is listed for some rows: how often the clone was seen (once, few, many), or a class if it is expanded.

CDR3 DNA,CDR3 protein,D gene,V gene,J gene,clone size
TGCAGCGCCGTGAGGACAGGGAACCTTGGCTCTGGGGCCAACGTCCTGACTTTC,CSAVRTGNLGSGANVLTF,TRBD1,TRBV29-1,TRBJ2-6,.
TGTGCCAGCTCCGGACTAGCGGGGAATACCGAGACCCAGTACTTC,CASSGLAGNTETQYF,TRBD2,TRBV18,TRBJ2-5,.
TGCGCCAGCAGCTTGTGGACTAGCGGCGCTTACAATGAGCAGTTCTTC,CASSLWTSGAYNEQFF,TRBD2,TRBV5-1,TRBJ2-1,.
TGTGCCAGCAGCCCTCGCAGGGCGGGGGGGCTAGAATACACCGGGGAGCTGTTTTTT,CASSPRRAGGLEYTGELFF,TRBD2,TRBV7-9,TRBJ2-2,.
TGTGCCAGCAGTCCGGTTGATCGGGATTCACCCCTCCACTTT,CASSPVDRDSPLHF,.,TRBV6-5,TRBJ1-6,.
TGTGCCAGCACGGCGGGACTAGCGGGGTCCTACGAGCAGTACTTC,CASTAGLAGSYEQYF,TRBD2,TRBV6-1,TRBJ2-7,.
TGCGCCAGCAGCACACGGACTAGCGGGCCCCAAGAGACCCAGTACTTC,CASSTRTSGPQETQYF,TRBD2,TRBV5-1,TRBJ2-5,.
TGTGCCACCAGCAGAGATCAGGCAGATACGCAGTATTTT,CATSRDQADTQYF,.,TRBV15,TRBJ2-3,.
TGTGCCAGCAGCTTACAGACTGAAGCTTTCTTT,CASSLQTEAFF,.,TRBV7-8,TRBJ1-1,.
TGTGCCAGCAGCCCGCTACTAGCGGGAACGACAGATACGCAGTATTTT,CASSPLLAGTTDTQYF,TRBD2,TRBV7-2,TRBJ2-3,.
TGTGCCAGCAGGCCCCCCCGGGGCTCCTACGAGCAGTACTTC,CASRPPRGSYEQYF,.,TRBV27,TRBJ2-7,.
TGTGCCAGCAGCTTATCCGGGGGGGCCCAGGAGACCCAGTACTTC,CASSLSGGAQETQYF,TRBD2,TRBV7-9,TRBJ2-5,.
TGTGCCAGCAGCTCACAGGCCCAGGGTGGTGGCTACACCTTC,CASSSQAQGGGYTF,.,TRBV5-6,TRBJ1-2,.
TGCGCCAGCAGCTTCCAGCGACCTTATAATTCACCCCTCCACTTT,CASSFQRPYNSPLHF,.,TRBV5-1,TRBJ1-6,.
TGTGCCAGCAGCCTCCGGAACAGGGGTTTATACTATGGCTACACCTTC,CASSLRNRGLYYGYTF,TRBD1,TRBV5-5,TRBJ1-2,.
TGCGCCAGCAGCCCGGACAGGGCTGGCTACACCTTC,CASSPDRAGYTF,TRBD1,TRBV5-1,TRBJ1-2,.
TGCGCCAGCAGGAAAGCGGGGGGTGGAGATACGCAGTATTTT,CASRKAGGGDTQYF,TRBD2,TRBV5-1,TRBJ2-3,.
TGCGCCAGCAGCGAGGGACTAGAAGGCGGGGAGCTGTTTTTT,CASSEGLEGGELFF,TRBD2,TRBV5-1,TRBJ2-2,.
TGTGCCAGCAGCTCACAGGGGAAGACACAAGAGACCCAGTACTTC,CASSSQGKTQETQYF,TRBD1,TRBV5-4,TRBJ2-5,medium-sized
TGCAGCGTGATGACAGGGGGCTCTGAAAAACTGTTTTTT,CSVMTGGSEKLFF,TRBD1,TRBV29-1,TRBJ1-4,.
TGTGCCAGCAGCCTGGGCGGGGCTGAAGCTTTCTTT,CASSLGGAEAFF,.,TRBV7-8,TRBJ1-1,.
TGTGCCAGCAGCTTAGGGGCAGGGGAACAGGGCTACACCTTC,CASSLGAGEQGYTF,.,TRBV5-4,TRBJ1-2,.
TGTGCCAGCAGTGAGTCTCGAGGACTAGCCATATACGAGCAGTACTTC,CASSESRGLAIYEQYF,TRBD2,TRBV6-1,TRBJ2-7,.
TGTGCCAGCAGCGCGATTAGCGGGGGAAGCACAGATACGCAGTATTTT,CASSAISGGSTDTQYF,TRBD2,TRBV25-1,TRBJ2-3,.
TGTGCCAGCAGCTTTTCACGACACCAGGAGGCCGGGGAGCTGTTTTTT,CASSFSRHQEAGELFF,.,TRBV7-9,TRBJ2-2,.
TGTGCCAGCAGTCAGATGAACACTGAAGCTTTCTTT,CASSQMNTEAFF,.,TRBV28,TRBJ1-1,.
TGTGCCAGTAGCCAAAGGGACAGCCAGGAGACCCAGTACTTC,CASSQRDSQETQYF,TRBD1,TRBV19,TRBJ2-5,.
TGTGCCAGCAGCGTAGAACCGCTAAGCACAGACAGCCCTGAAGCTTTCTTT,CASSVEPLSTDSPEAFF,.,TRBV9,TRBJ1-1,.
TGCGCCAGCAGCTTGGGGACAGGAAACAATGAGCAGTTCTTC,CASSLGTGNNEQFF,TRBD1,TRBV5-1,TRBJ2-1,.
TGTGCCAGTAGTCCTCGGACAGGGCCGAACACTGAAGCTTTCTTT,CASSPRTGPNTEAFF,TRBD1,TRBV19,TRBJ1-1,.
TGTGCCAGCTCACCAGGGACAGGGGGCTTGAATGAGCAGTTCTTC,CASSPGTGGLNEQFF,TRBD1,TRBV18,TRBJ2-1,.
TGTGCCTCAAGGAAGTTGGAGGGTCTAGCGGTTAGCACAGATACGCAGTATTTT,CASRKLEGLAVSTDTQYF,TRBD2,TRBV19,TRBJ2-3,.
TGTGCCAGCAAGAAAGACAGGGGATATAACACTGAAGCTTTCTTT,CASKKDRGYNTEAFF,TRBD1,TRBV6-4,TRBJ1-1,.
TGTGCCAGCAGTTACTCAAGTGGGAGCACTGAAGCTTTCTTT,CASSYSSGSTEAFF,.,TRBV6-5,TRBJ1-1,.
TGTGCCAGCAGCTTTCCGGGACAGGGGATGAACACTGAAGCTTTCTTT,CASSFPGQGMNTEAFF,TRBD1,TRBV5-4,TRBJ1-1,.
TGTGCCAGCAGTTACGGTAATGCAGGGAACACTGAAGCTTTCTTT,CASSYGNAGNTEAFF,.,TRBV6-5,TRBJ1-1,.
TGTGCCAGCAGCCACAGGGACAGGGATTTTTATGGCTACACCTTC,CASSHRDRDFYGYTF,TRBD1,TRBV6-1,TRBJ1-2,.
TGTGCTAGTGGTTTCCTCAGCGGCGGGAACACTGAAGCTTTCTTT,CASGFLSGGNTEAFF,.,TRBV12-5,TRBJ1-1,.
TGTGCCAGCAGCTTACGGGGGACTAATGAAAAACTGTTTTTT,CASSLRGTNEKLFF,.,TRBV5-4,TRBJ1-4,.
TGTGCCAGCAGCCTCTACAGGGCGAACACTGAAGCTTTCTTT,CASSLYRANTEAFF,.,TRBV5-5,TRBJ1-1,.
TGTGCCACTAGACAGGGGGCATTTCCCGGGCAAGAGACCCAGTACTTC,CATRQGAFPGQETQYF,TRBD1,TRBV2,TRBJ2-5,.
TGTGCCAGTAGTATCTCGATACAGGGGGAGTTTGGTAGCATTCAGTACTTC,CASSISIQGEFGSIQYF,TRBD1,TRBV19,TRBJ2-4,.
TGCGCCAGCAGCTTGGTGGGAGGCGGTCAGCCCCAGCATTTT,CASSLVGGGQPQHF,.,TRBV5-1,TRBJ1-5,.
TGTGCCACCTCGGGCGGAGGCAGTCACAATGAGCAGTTCTTC,CATSGGGSHNEQFF,.,TRBV18,TRBJ2-1,.
TGTGCCAGTAGTATAGGGGCGGGTAGAGGGAGAACTGAAGCTTTCTTT,CASSIGAGRGRTEAFF,.,TRBV19,TRBJ1-1,.
TGTGCCAGCGAGGGGGCAGACAATGAGCAGTTCTTC,CASEGADNEQFF,TRBD1,TRBV6-5,TRBJ2-1,.
TGTGCCAGCAGTTTTTCGGGGGGCACTGAAGCTTTCTTT,CASSFSGGTEAFF,.,TRBV27,TRBJ1-1,.
TGTGCCAGCAGCTCGGGGCCCGGACAGGGGCCCTACGAGCAGTACTTC,CASSSGPGQGPYEQYF,TRBD1,TRBV5-6,TRBJ2-7,.
TGTGCCAGCAGCCTCCGGGACAGGGAAGAGACCCAGTACTTC,CASSLRDREETQYF,TRBD1,TRBV5-4,TRBJ2-5,.
TGTGCCAGCAGCCAAGATCAACTAGCGGTTTACAATGAGCAGTTCTTC,CASSQDQLAVYNEQFF,TRBD2,TRBV14,TRBJ2-1,.
TGTGCCAGCAGTACTCCTGCCCGCAGGGTGGATTTCTTT,CASSTPARRVDFF,.,TRBV28,TRBJ1-1,.